This is a list of T cell receptor beta chains from one sample in a study of CD8+ T cells in alopecia areata. Here immunoSEQ multiplex PCR was the method, and the copy in TCRdb shows in-frame clones only, minus some. The sample yields over 150,000 clones, 59% seen once. Sample: CD4+ T cells sorted from blood, taken at week 0. The origin of the receptors is a human donor with alopecia areata. The CDR3 runs from the conserved cysteine through the conserved F or W. A D gene is named only where the DNA matches it firmly. Clone size appears in some rows only: once, few, many, or a class for an expanded clone.

TRBD2	TRBV2	TRBJ2-3	many	TGTGCCAGCAGAGCGGGGAGCACAGATACGCAGTATTTT	CASRAGSTDTQYF
-	TRBV7-9	TRBJ1-6	-	TGTGCCAGCGGGTGGGGCGGACCCCTCCACTTT	CASGWGGPLHF
TRBD2	TRBV29-1	TRBJ2-5	few	TGCAGCGTTGGAGGGACTAGCGGGGGGGCAACGGCGACCCAGTACTTC	CSVGGTSGGATATQYF
-	TRBV6-5	TRBJ1-1	-	TGTGCCAGCAGTTACGGGCGATATGGGGACACTGAAGCTTTCTTT	CASSYGRYGDTEAFF
TRBD1	TRBV29-1	TRBJ1-2	-	TGCAGCGCTAGCCGGGCGGGACAGGGTATTTATGGCTACACCTTC	CSASRAGQGIYGYTF
TRBD2	TRBV4-1	TRBJ2-7	few	TGCGCCAGCAGCCAAGGGACTAGCGGGGGGGCCGAGCAGTACTTC	CASSQGTSGGAEQYF
-	TRBV10-3	TRBJ1-5	-	TGTGCCATCAGTGAGGGGGTTAGCAATCAGCCCCAGCATTTT	CAISEGVSNQPQHF
TRBD2	TRBV9	TRBJ2-5	once	TGTGCCAGCAGCGTAGAGTCGCGGGGGGGCCGGGAGACCCAGTACTTC	CASSVESRGGRETQYF
TRBD1	TRBV4-1	TRBJ1-2	many	TGCGCCAGCAGCCCAGGGGGGAGGGGAAGATCGGGCTATGGCTACACCTTC	CASSPGGRGRSGYGYTF
-	TRBV5-1	TRBJ2-1	-	TGCGCCAGCAGCACCGGGACAGTTGGGGGGAGTGAGCAGTTCTTC	CASSTGTVGGSEQFF
-	TRBV30	TRBJ1-1	-	TGTGCCTGGAGTGTCAGGCTGAACACTGAAGCTTTCTTT	CAWSVRLNTEAFF
TRBD1	TRBV6-5	TRBJ1-5	-	TGTGCCATCAGCCCGACAGGGAATAGCAATCAGCCCCAGCATTTT	CAISPTGNSNQPQHF
-	TRBV7-2	TRBJ2-5	few	TGTGCCAGCAGCTTAGGACTAGGCCTTTCGGAGACCCAGTACTTC	CASSLGLGLSETQYF
-	TRBV29-1	TRBJ1-2	-	TGCAGCGTGATCACAGGCGAGCCCTACTATGGCTACACCTTC	CSVITGEPYYGYTF
TRBD1	TRBV11-2	TRBJ2-5	once	TGTGCCAGCAGCTTAGACCCGGACAGGGAAGAGACCCAGTACTTC	CASSLDPDREETQYF
TRBD1	TRBV28	TRBJ2-7	-	TGTGCCAGCAACCCCCGGGACAGGGATCACCACGAGCAGTACTTC	CASNPRDRDHHEQYF
TRBD1	TRBV4-1	TRBJ1-5	-	TGCGCCAGCAGCCAAGAGATTCGTAGGCAGGGGGTCAATCAGCCCCAGCATTTT	CASSQEIRRQGVNQPQHF
-	TRBV4-1	TRBJ2-7	-	TGCGCCAGCAGCCAAGAATGGAGGGGCTACGAGCAGTACTTC	CASSQEWRGYEQYF
TRBD1	TRBV4-1	TRBJ1-5	-	TGCGCCAGCAGCCATGGTTGGACAGGGGATCAGCCCCAGCATTTT	CASSHGWTGDQPQHF
-	TRBV29-1	TRBJ1-2	-	TGCAGCGTTGCTCCGTCCAGGACTAACTATGGCTACACCTTC	CSVAPSRTNYGYTF